A selection of T cell receptor beta chains follows, all from one sample in a study of cytomegalovirus exposure and HLA in healthy donors. The assay was immunoSEQ multiplex PCR, and TCRdb's table has in-frame clones only and misses some. The sample yields 130,000 or so clones, about three quarters seen once. The sample consisted of PBMCs. These receptor sequences come from a female donor in good health and CMV-seropositive. CDR3s include the opening cysteine and the closing phenylalanine or tryptophan. Each record gives: J gene, D gene, V gene, clone size, CDR3 DNA, CDR3 protein. A D gene is named only where the DNA matches it firmly. Size tells how often a clone was seen (once, few, many) or the class of an expanded clone, and some rows leave it out.

TRBJ1-3 - TRBV2 - TGTGCCAGCCAGGATGTCGGAAACACCATATATTTT CASQDVGNTIYF
TRBJ2-1 - TRBV27 - TGTGCCAGCAGTTTAAGCTGGGCTGATGGTGAGCAGTTCTTC CASSLSWADGEQFF
TRBJ2-6 TRBD1 TRBV28 once TGTGCCAGCAGAAGACAGGGGGCTTTGTCTGGGGCCAACGTCCTGACTTTC CASRRQGALSGANVLTF
TRBJ2-7 TRBD1 TRBV28 - TGTGCCAGCAGTTTATTCAGGGACAGTGACGAGCAGTACTTC CASSLFRDSDEQYF
TRBJ1-1 - TRBV6-1 once TGTGCCAGCAGTGAATACTCTGAAGCTTTCTTT CASSEYSEAFF
TRBJ2-3 TRBD1 TRBV6-1 - TGTGCCAGCGGGGAGACAGGGACAGATACGCAGTATTTT CASGETGTDTQYF
TRBJ1-4 - TRBV4-1 - TGCGCCAGCAGCCAATTCCCCGAGGGTGAAAAACTGTTTTTT CASSQFPEGEKLFF
TRBJ1-2 - TRBV5-4 few TGTGCCAGCAGCCCAGAACAGGGAGGCTACACCTTC CASSPEQGGYTF
TRBJ2-5 TRBD1 TRBV6-5 - TGTGCCAGCAGCCCAACGGGACAGCCCCAAGAGACCCAGTACTTC CASSPTGQPQETQYF
TRBJ2-2 - TRBV19 - TGTGCCAGTAGCCAACGGCGGGGACGAAACACCGGGGAGCTGTTTTTT CASSQRRGRNTGELFF
TRBJ1-1 - TRBV7-9 - TGTGCCAGCAGCCCAGGGGCCGGGAACACTGAAGCTTTCTTT CASSPGAGNTEAFF
TRBJ2-2 - TRBV6-4 once TGTGCCAGCAGTGACGGCGGATCCACCGGGGAGCTGTTTTTT CASSDGGSTGELFF
TRBJ2-3 TRBD2 TRBV9 - TGTGCCAGCAGCGGACAGACTAGCTCGAACACGCAGTATTTT CASSGQTSSNTQYF
TRBJ2-1 TRBD2 TRBV9 - TGTGCCAGCAGCGTACTAGCGGCCTCCTACAATGAGCAGTTCTTC CASSVLAASYNEQFF
TRBJ1-6 - TRBV2 - TGTGCCAGCAGACCCGCGGCAGGGGCGAATTCACCCCTCCACTTT CASRPAAGANSPLHF
TRBJ1-2 - TRBV16 few TGTGCCAGCAGCCGACTCCTGGACAATACTGGCTACACCTTC CASSRLLDNTGYTF
TRBJ1-4 - TRBV6-5 - TGTGCCAGCAGTTATGCCCAGGGCGATGGAAAACTGTTTTTT CASSYAQGDGKLFF
TRBJ1-5 TRBD1 TRBV7-9 - TGTTCCAGCAGCTCCAGACAGGGCCCCAATCAGCCCCAGCATTTT CSSSSRQGPNQPQHF
TRBJ1-5 - TRBV2 - TGTGCCAGCAGTGATTCATTCAATCAGCCCCAGCATTTT CASSDSFNQPQHF
TRBJ2-7 - TRBV7-9 - TGTTCCAGCAGCTTAGGGGTAGGGAGCTCCTACGAGCAGTACTTC CSSSLGVGSSYEQYF
TRBJ1-1 - TRBV5-6 - TGTGCCAGCAGCACCGGACAGCCTGAAGCTTTCTTT CASSTGQPEAFF
TRBJ1-3 TRBD1 TRBV6-1 few TGTGCCAGCAGTGCTACGACAGGGGGAAACACCATATATTTT CASSATTGGNTIYF
TRBJ1-2 TRBD1 TRBV7-9 - TGTTCCAGCAGCGTTGGGACAGCCCCCCACACCTTC CSSSVGTAPHTF
TRBJ2-7 TRBD1 TRBV2 - TGTGCCAGCAGTCACGACAGGGGAAGCTACGAGCAGTACTTC CASSHDRGSYEQYF
TRBJ2-2 - TRBV18 few TGTGCCAGCTCCACCAGCAGGGGCGTCGCCGGGGAGCTGTTTTTT CASSTSRGVAGELFF
TRBJ2-3 TRBD1 TRBV5-6 - TGTGCCAGCAGCTGGCGGACAGGCCATCCCACAGATACGCAGTATTTT CASSWRTGHPTDTQYF
TRBJ2-1 - TRBV7-3 once TGTGCCAGCAGCTTTGGGGGGAGCTCCTACAATGAGCAGTTCTTC CASSFGGSSYNEQFF
TRBJ2-5 - TRBV2 - TGTGCCAGCAGTGCGGGGAAGGAAGAAGAGACCCAGTACTTC CASSAGKEEETQYF
TRBJ1-1 TRBD1 TRBV10-3 - TGTGCCATCAGCGCTGCAGGGGGCCCCAGGTTGGACACTGAAGCTTTCTTT CAISAAGGPRLDTEAFF
TRBJ2-3 - TRBV5-6 once TGTGCCAGCAGCGAACAGGGCACTAGCACAGATACGCAGTATTTT CASSEQGTSTDTQYF
TRBJ2-2 TRBD2 TRBV4-1 - TGCGCCAGCAGCCAAGAAGGACGGGGGGGCGCCACCGGGGAGCTGTTTTTT CASSQEGRGGATGELFF
TRBJ1-1 - TRBV29-1 - TGCAGCGTTACCGCAGGGAGGGCTGAAGCTTTCTTT CSVTAGRAEAFF
TRBJ2-2 TRBD2 TRBV4-2 - TGTGCCAGCAGCCAGAGTCTAGCGGGGGACACCGGGGAGCTGTTTTTT CASSQSLAGDTGELFF
TRBJ2-1 TRBD1 TRBV7-7 once TGTGCCAGCAGCCAGACCCACAGGGGATCGCAGTTCTTC CASSQTHRGSQFF
TRBJ1-6 - TRBV5-1 few TGCGCCAGCAGCTTGGCAAGTGTGTCCGGCTCCTATAATTCACCCCTCCACTTT CASSLASVSGSYNSPLHF
TRBJ2-7 TRBD2 TRBV30 - TGTGCCTGGAGTAGGGAGGGAGGCTACGAGCAGTACTTC CAWSREGGYEQYF
TRBJ2-7 TRBD2 TRBV28 - TGTGCCAGCAGTTTTTCAAGCGGGGCCTACGAGCAGTACTTC CASSFSSGAYEQYF
TRBJ2-3 - TRBV10-3 once TGTGCCATCAGTGAGTCAGGACAGCCAGATACGCAGTATTTT CAISESGQPDTQYF
TRBJ2-5 - TRBV10-2 - TGCGCCAGCAGTAAGGACAACCAAGAGACCCAGTACTTC CASSKDNQETQYF
TRBJ1-2 TRBD1 TRBV9 - TGTGCCAGCAGCGTAGGAATGACAGGGAACTATGGCTACACCTTC CASSVGMTGNYGYTF
TRBJ1-1 TRBD1 TRBV18 - TGTGCCAGCCGGTTGGCCAGGGGGCGCGTGGCTTTCTTT CASRLARGRVAFF
TRBJ2-7 TRBD1 TRBV10-1 few TGCGCCAGCAGTCATGGACAGGGCTCCTACGAGCAGTACTTC CASSHGQGSYEQYF
TRBJ1-2 - TRBV7-9 - TGTGCCAGCAGCTTAGTCGGTACAATAGGTGGAGCTGGCTACACCTTC CASSLVGTIGGAGYTF
TRBJ2-7 TRBD1 TRBV7-2 - TGTGCCAGCAGCTTTAGGACAGGGAACGAGCAGTACTTC CASSFRTGNEQYF
TRBJ2-7 - TRBV6-5 - TGTGCCAGCAGTTACGGCAGGGACTACGAGCAGTACTTC CASSYGRDYEQYF
TRBJ2-7 - TRBV28 - TGTGCCAGCAGGGGACATCCCACCTACGAGCAGTACTTC CASRGHPTYEQYF
TRBJ1-1 - TRBV18 few TGTGCCAGCTCTTTCCAGGGAGGCACTGAAGCTTTCTTT CASSFQGGTEAFF